This entry describes one T cell receptor beta chain. Data came from immunoSEQ multiplex PCR; TCRdb stores just in-frame clones and leaves some out. Of some 390,000 clones in the sample, around nine tenths were seen once. Enrolled during active infection, Seattle patients were then followed longitudinally. The data derive from a study of blood T cell repertoires in COVID-19. The sequenced sample was peripheral blood. The clonotype comes from a woman aged 40 to 50 with COVID-19, enrolled during active disease.

The CDR3 coding sequence is TGTGCCAGCAGTTTATGGGGGGGGACTAATGAAAAACTGTTTTTT. As protein: CASSLWGGTNEKLFF. The chain links TRBV28 to TRBJ1-4; possibly TRBD1 for D (5 bases). In germline, CDR1 is MDHEN, CDR2 SYDVKM. V was cut by 0 bases and J by 2 bases, with 7 bases left in between. The CDR3 has 15 residues. Using reference TRBV28 and TRBJ1-4 for the parts outside the CDR3, the full variable domain is DVKVTQSSRYLVKRTGEKVFLECVQDMDHENMFWYRQDPGLGLRLIYFSYDVKMKEKGDIPEGYSVSREKKERFSLILESASTNQTSMYLCASSLWGGTNEKLFFGSGTQLSVL.